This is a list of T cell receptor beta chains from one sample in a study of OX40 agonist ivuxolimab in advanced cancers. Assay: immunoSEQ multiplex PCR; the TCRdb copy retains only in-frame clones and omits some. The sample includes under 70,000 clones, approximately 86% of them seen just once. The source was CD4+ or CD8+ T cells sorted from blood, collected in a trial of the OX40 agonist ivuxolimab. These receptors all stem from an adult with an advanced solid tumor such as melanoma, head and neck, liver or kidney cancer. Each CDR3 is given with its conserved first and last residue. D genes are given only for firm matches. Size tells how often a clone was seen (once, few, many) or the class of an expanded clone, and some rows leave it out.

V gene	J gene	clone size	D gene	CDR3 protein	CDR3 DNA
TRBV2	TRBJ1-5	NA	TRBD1	CASTRDRGQGQPQHF	TGTGCCAGCACCCGGGACAGGGGGCAGGGTCAGCCCCAGCATTTT
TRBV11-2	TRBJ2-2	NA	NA	CASSLQGNTGELFF	TGTGCCAGCAGCTTACAGGGGAACACCGGGGAGCTGTTTTTT
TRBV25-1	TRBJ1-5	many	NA	CASSEWEQNQPQHF	TGTGCCAGCAGTGAATGGGAGCAGAATCAGCCCCAGCATTTT
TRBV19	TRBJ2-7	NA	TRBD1	CASSPWDSTYEQYF	TGTGCCAGTAGTCCCTGGGACAGCACCTACGAGCAGTACTTC
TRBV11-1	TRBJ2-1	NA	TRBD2	CASSLQAGRAYNEQFF	TGTGCCAGCAGCTTACAAGCGGGGCGAGCCTACAATGAGCAGTTCTTC
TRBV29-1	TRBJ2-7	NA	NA	CSAGELSSYEQYF	TGCAGCGCCGGTGAATTGAGCTCCTACGAGCAGTACTTC
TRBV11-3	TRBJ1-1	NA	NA	CASSLGVHTEAFF	TGTGCCAGCAGCTTAGGAGTTCACACTGAAGCTTTCTTT
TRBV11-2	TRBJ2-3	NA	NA	CASSYADTQYF	TGTGCCAGCAGCTATGCGGATACGCAGTATTTT
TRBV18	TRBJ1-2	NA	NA	CASSPGDYGYTF	TGTGCCAGCTCACCGGGGGACTATGGCTACACCTTC
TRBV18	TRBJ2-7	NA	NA	CASSPLMGANEQYF	TGTGCCAGCTCACCACTCATGGGGGCCAACGAGCAGTACTTC
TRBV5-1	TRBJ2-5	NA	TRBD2	CASSSPGLAGASEQYF	TGCGCCAGCAGCTCGCCGGGACTAGCGGGAGCGAGTGAGCAGTACTTC
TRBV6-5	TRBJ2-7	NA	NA	CASSSFGEQYF	TGTGCCAGCAGTTCTTTCGGCGAGCAGTACTTC
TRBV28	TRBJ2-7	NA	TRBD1	CASSSGQGIHEQYF	TGTGCCAGCAGTTCGGGACAGGGGATCCACGAGCAGTACTTC
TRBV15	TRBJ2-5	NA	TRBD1	CATSRRRGTGGEETQYF	TGTGCCACCAGCAGACGTAGAGGGACAGGGGGGGAGGAGACCCAGTACTTC
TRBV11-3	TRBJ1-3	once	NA	CASSQRTGNTIYF	TGTGCCAGCAGCCAACGGACGGGGAACACCATATATTTT
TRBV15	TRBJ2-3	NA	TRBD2	CATSRVSGSTDTQYF	TGTGCCACCAGCAGAGTTAGCGGGAGCACAGATACGCAGTATTTT
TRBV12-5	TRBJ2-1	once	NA	CASGLSYSYNEQFF	TGTGCTAGTGGTTTGAGCTACTCCTACAATGAGCAGTTCTTC
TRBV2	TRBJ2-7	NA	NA	CATQSVGSYEQYF	TGTGCCACCCAGTCGGTCGGCTCCTACGAGCAGTACTTC
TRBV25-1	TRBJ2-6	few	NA	CASSEPQGSGANVLTF	TGTGCCAGCAGTGAACCCCAGGGCTCTGGGGCCAACGTCCTGACTTTC
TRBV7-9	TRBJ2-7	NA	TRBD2	CASSSRWAGEASEQYF	TGTGCCAGCAGCTCCAGGTGGGCGGGAGAGGCATCGGAGCAGTACTTC
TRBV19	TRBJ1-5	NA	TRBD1	CASSRGQGQPQHF	TGTGCCAGTAGCAGGGGGCAAGGGCAGCCCCAGCATTTT
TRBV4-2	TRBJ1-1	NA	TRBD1	CASSQDFEGAAFF	TGTGCCAGCAGCCAAGATTTTGAGGGGGCAGCTTTCTTT
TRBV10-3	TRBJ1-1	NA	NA	CAISGRLNTEAFF	TGTGCCATCAGTGGGCGCTTGAACACTGAAGCTTTCTTT
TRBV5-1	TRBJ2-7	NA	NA	CASSLAHGFEQYF	TGCGCCAGCAGCTTGGCCCACGGGTTCGAGCAGTACTTC
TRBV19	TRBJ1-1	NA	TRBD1	CASSFGQGDEAFF	TGTGCCAGTAGTTTCGGACAGGGTGATGAAGCTTTCTTT
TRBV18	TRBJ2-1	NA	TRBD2	CASSPLLAGESTYNEQFF	TGTGCCAGCTCACCGTTGCTAGCGGGAGAGTCTACCTACAATGAGCAGTTCTTC
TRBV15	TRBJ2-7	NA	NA	CATSRLGYEQYF	TGTGCCACCAGCAGACTGGGTTACGAGCAGTACTTC
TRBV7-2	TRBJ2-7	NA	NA	CASSLDGANYEQYF	TGTGCCAGCAGCTTAGACGGGGCAAACTACGAGCAGTACTTC
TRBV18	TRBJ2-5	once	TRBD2	CASSQSIAGQETQYF	TGTGCCAGCTCACAAAGCATAGCGGGACAAGAGACCCAGTACTTC
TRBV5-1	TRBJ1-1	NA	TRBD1	CASSVQGSMNTEAFF	TGCGCCAGCAGCGTACAGGGGTCTATGAACACTGAAGCTTTCTTT
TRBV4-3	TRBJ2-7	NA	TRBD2	CASSQATSGLSYEQYF	TGCGCCAGCAGCCAAGCGACTAGCGGGCTGTCCTACGAGCAGTACTTC
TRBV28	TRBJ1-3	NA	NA	CASGEAGPTTIYF	TGTGCCAGCGGCGAGGCCGGGCCAACCACCATATATTTT
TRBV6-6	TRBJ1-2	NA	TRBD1	CASSYWETGYGYTF	TGTGCCAGCAGTTACTGGGAGACAGGGTATGGCTACACCTTC
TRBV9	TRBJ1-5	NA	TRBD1	CASSVGTGGNQPQHF	TGTGCCAGCAGCGTCGGGACAGGGGGCAATCAGCCCCAGCATTTT
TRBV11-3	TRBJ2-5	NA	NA	CASSLGQEETQYF	TGTGCCAGCAGCTTAGGACAGGAAGAGACCCAGTACTTC
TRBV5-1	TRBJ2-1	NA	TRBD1	CASSLGTDNEQFF	TGCGCCAGCAGCCTTGGGACAGACAATGAGCAGTTCTTC
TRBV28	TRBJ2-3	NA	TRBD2	CASSLPSGNTDTQYF	TGTGCCAGCAGTTTACCTAGCGGTAACACAGATACGCAGTATTTT
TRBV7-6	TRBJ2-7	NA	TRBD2	CASSLGSGRPHEQYF	TGTGCCAGCAGCTTAGGGAGCGGGAGGCCCCACGAGCAGTACTTC
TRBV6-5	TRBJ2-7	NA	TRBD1	CASRRQGQGSYEQYF	TGTGCCAGCAGAAGACAGGGGCAGGGGTCCTACGAGCAGTACTTC
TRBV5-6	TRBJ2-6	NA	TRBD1	CASSPTGGAGANVLTF	TGTGCCAGCAGCCCAACAGGGGGCGCCGGGGCCAACGTCCTGACTTTC
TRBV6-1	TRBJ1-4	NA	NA	CASRTGSTNEKLFF	TGTGCCAGCAGAACAGGGTCTACTAATGAAAAACTGTTTTTT
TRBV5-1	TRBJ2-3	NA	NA	CASSPEGATDTQYF	TGCGCCAGCAGCCCCGAAGGGGCCACAGATACGCAGTATTTT
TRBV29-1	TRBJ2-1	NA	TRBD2	CSVLRESSGADEQFF	TGCAGCGTCCTCCGGGAGTCTAGCGGGGCGGATGAGCAGTTCTTC
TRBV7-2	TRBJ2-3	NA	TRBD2	CASSLGPSGSADTQYF	TGTGCCAGCAGCTTAGGCCCTAGCGGGTCAGCGGATACGCAGTATTTT
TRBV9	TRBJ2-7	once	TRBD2	CASSVGGSYEQYF	TGTGCCAGCAGCGTAGGCGGGAGCTACGAGCAGTACTTC
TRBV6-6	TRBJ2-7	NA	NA	CASSRNRGSYEQYF	TGTGCCAGCAGTCGAAACAGAGGCTCCTACGAGCAGTACTTC
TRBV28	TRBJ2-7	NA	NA	CASSSSGGSFYEQYF	TGTGCCAGCAGTTCCTCAGGGGGGTCTTTCTACGAGCAGTACTTC
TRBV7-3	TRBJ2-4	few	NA	CASSLGGGVQYF	TGTGCCAGCAGCTTAGGGGGTGGCGTTCAGTACTTC
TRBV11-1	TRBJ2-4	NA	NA	CASSPPGGIQYF	TGTGCCAGCAGCCCCCCCGGGGGCATTCAGTACTTC
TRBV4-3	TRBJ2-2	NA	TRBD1	CASSQGQGLSGELFF	TGCGCCAGCAGCCAGGGACAGGGCTTGTCCGGGGAGCTGTTTTTT
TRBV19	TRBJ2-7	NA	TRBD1	CASSLVGQGRYEQYF	TGTGCCAGTAGTCTGGTCGGACAGGGTCGCTACGAGCAGTACTTC
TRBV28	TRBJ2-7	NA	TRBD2	CASYWGTSGRARYEQYF	TGTGCCAGCTACTGGGGGACTAGCGGGAGGGCCCGCTACGAGCAGTACTTC
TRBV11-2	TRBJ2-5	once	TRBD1	CASSLGRTGDRQETQYF	TGTGCCAGCAGCTTAGGAAGGACAGGGGATCGGCAAGAGACCCAGTACTTC